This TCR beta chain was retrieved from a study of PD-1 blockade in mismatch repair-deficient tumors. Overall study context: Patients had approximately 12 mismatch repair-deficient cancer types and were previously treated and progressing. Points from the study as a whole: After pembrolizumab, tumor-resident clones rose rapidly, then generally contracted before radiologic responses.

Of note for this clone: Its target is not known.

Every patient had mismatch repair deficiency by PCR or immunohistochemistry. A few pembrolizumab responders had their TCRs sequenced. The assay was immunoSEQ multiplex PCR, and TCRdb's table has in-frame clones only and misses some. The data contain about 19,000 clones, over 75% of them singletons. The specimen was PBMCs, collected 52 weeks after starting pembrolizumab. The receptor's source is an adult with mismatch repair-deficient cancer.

DNA of the CDR3: TGTGCCAGCAGCCAAAACCAGGGGGCATCTGGAAACACCATATATTTT. Amino acid sequence: CASSQNQGASGNTIYF. V usage is TRBV5-4 and J usage is TRBJ1-3; 8 nucleotides match TRBD1. The V segment lost 4 bases and the J segment 1 base; nucleotides outside the gene matches: 7. This CDR3 contains 16 residues. Looked up from germline, CDR1 is SGHNT and CDR2 is YYREEE (reference sequence). Variable domain in full (rest from reference TRBV5-4 and TRBJ1-3): ETGVTQSPTHLIKTRGQQVTLRCSSQSGHNTVSWYQQALGQGPQFIFQYYREEENGRGNFPPRFSGLQFPNYSSELNVNALELDDSALYLCASSQNQGASGNTIYFGEGSWLTVV.